This T cell receptor (beta chain) was recovered during a study of T-cell memory formation after mild COVID-19. General study points: Second-wave clones with a day 37 peak had unconfirmed SARS-CoV-2 specificity.

TCRdb reprocessed the 5' RACE reads via MiXCR and lists one record per CDR3 protein. The repertoire holds some 450,000 distinct CDR3 sequences, with more than 15% as singletons. Germline lookup yields CDR1 KGHSH and CDR2 LQKENI. V lost 3 bases, J lost 2 bases, and 9 bases lay in between. The CDR3 sequence is 14 residues long. The sample holds a few counts of this clonotype. The antigen is undetermined. The clonotype was recovered from a man aged 18-30 years who had mild COVID-19 (a few samples of this study predate the infection). Cell type and time point are not known. Sequenced input: PBMCs or a T cell subset sorted from them (not recorded which). The chain has TRBV18 and TRBJ2-3; no clear D gene. CDR3 DNA: TGTGCCAGCTCACCCGCCTCTGACACAGATACGCAGTATTTT. Translation: CASSPASDTDTQYF.